The T cell receptor (beta chain) described here comes from a study of vaccination effects on CD4 cells after COVID-19 (dated by TCRdb to between 2021 and 2024). The study in broad terms: Two doses of either the BNT162b2 or the mRNA-1273 mRNA SARS-CoV-2 vaccine were administered to participants. Pre-vaccine samples were collected from a couple of convalescent patients 16 days and one week before the first dose, corresponding to 142 and 148 days after COVID-19 diagnosis. The study compared SARS-CoV-2 spike-specific CD4+ TCR repertoires before and after mRNA vaccination in COVID-19 convalescent patients and infection-naive vaccine recipients. A total of more than 8 COVID-19 convalescent patients and several SARS-CoV-2-naive healthy vaccine recipients were included in the full study. In the study, cultures from other donors were sequenced using the Oncomine TCR Beta short-read assay on an Illumina iSeq 100. Study-wide findings and limitations: Limitations of the study were the small number of convalescent patients and the absence of early post-infection timepoints. For convalescent patients, new clones induced by the vaccine made up most of the post-vaccine spike-reactive repertoire, and these new clones were largely distinct from the clones induced by infection. At late post-vaccination timepoints, both infection-induced and vaccine-induced clones showed marked clonal contraction, consistent with waning T cell responses.

Details on this clone: This receptor's antigen is unknown. No much larger clone is present one base from it, and per-base qualities are unavailable.

Receptor libraries were prepared by the immunoSEQ multiplex PCR assay. DNA from the cultured, isolated CD4+ T cells was subjected to TCR beta CDR3 sequencing. From the authors' description of their analysis: Non-productive TCR sequences were discarded, and reads were trimmed to the CDR3 region, with only CDR3s of 7 or more amino acids retained. The MANAFEST web app was used to identify antigen-specific clonotypes by comparing expansion in peptide wells with expansion in reference cultures. For clones to be considered positive, expansion at FDR<0.05 versus reference and all other wells, an odds ratio above 5, and a frequency above 0.1% in two replicate wells were required. A clonotype was defined as cross-reactive if the clonotype was significantly expanded both in SARS-CoV-2 spike wells and in at least one common cold coronavirus spike condition. CDR3 similarity was assessed by Levenshtein distance with the stringdist R package, and unrooted trees were built with ape in R 3.6.1. TCRdb took this table from immuneACCESS and kept in-frame rearrangements with V and J called. Such tables lack part of the clones; where checked against another copy, unresolved V genes explain under half of the gap, and the rest is unexplained. V, J and clone size are taken as reported in that table, and D and trimming were inferred from the DNA itself. This sample gives about 45,000 clones in total; under 80% of them show up just once. Under 40% of the sample is in the top ten clones.

The ViraFEST assay stimulated PBMC with viral peptide pools and then used TCR sequencing to identify antigen-specific CD4+ T cell clonotypes by expansion. After approximately eleven days of culture, CD4+ T cells were isolated with the EasySep CD4+ T cell isolation kit. Convalescent patients had PCR-confirmed SARS-CoV-2 infection between March and December 2020, before Alpha, Beta and Delta variants emerged in the United States. Each well held over 1.5 million PBMC cultured in IMDM containing roughly 5% human AB serum, 8.5 to 10 IU/ml IL-2 and gentamicin, along with around 11 ug/ml peptides. Half of the culture medium was replaced with fresh IL-2-containing medium on days 3 and 7. Unless noted otherwise, every peptide stimulation condition was grown in triplicate wells. Using Ficoll-Paque Plus gradient centrifugation, PBMC were separated from whole blood and then either used fresh or cryopreserved at -140C. The QIAamp micro DNA kit was used to extract genomic DNA from the cultured CD4+ T cells.

V drops 2 bases and J drops 5 bases, leaving 12 bases in between. Spanning cysteine to phenylalanine, the CDR3 consists of 15 amino acids. Only the CDR3 DNA stays, 45 bases, in frame from base 1. Looking up the germline V gene yields CDR1 SGHTA and CDR2 FQGNSA. The rearranged chain carries TRBV7-2 and TRBJ2-2; TRBD2 is a weak D gene call, 6 bases matching. This receptor was identified in a human donor who had a prior SARS-CoV-2 infection. The starting material was CD4+ T cells from PBMCs cultured with a peptide pool, obtained before COVID-19 vaccination. At the DNA level, the sequence is TGTGCCAGCAGCTTACCGGGAGTCAGAACCGGGGAGCTGTTTTTT. Its protein is CASSLPGVRTGELFF.